Listed below are T cell receptor beta chains from one sample, sequenced in a study of T cell changes during pregnancy in multiple sclerosis. Libraries were prepared by immunoSEQ multiplex PCR; TCRdb keeps only in-frame clonotypes and omits some of them. Among tens of thousands of clones listed, 80% to 95% were seen once. The specimen comprised peripheral blood, sampled after pregnancy. The receptors here all came from a female donor in good health, enrolled as a control in a pregnancy study. Both conserved end residues are trimmed from each CDR3.

v_call	j_call	cdr3_aa
TRBV6-1	TRBJ2-7	ATRTSFRANEQY
TRBV11-2	TRBJ1-1	ASSLGGGNTEAF
TRBV7-2	TRBJ2-7	ASSPDRGGHEQY
TRBV12-2	TRBJ1-4	ASRPRTGGRSRDNEKLF
TRBV5-5	TRBJ2-1	ASSLEQGSHNEQF
TRBV7-9	TRBJ2-5	ASSPGNRGNGETQY
TRBV6-4	TRBJ1-1	ASSDEQTGTTEAF
TRBV5-4	TRBJ1-2	ASSLDGRQRGYT
TRBV5-4	TRBJ1-2	ASSLERAYGYT
TRBV7-2	TRBJ1-5	ASSSRQGNQPQH
TRBV6-1	TRBJ2-1	ASSESFFGTGGNEQF
TRBV6-1	TRBJ2-1	ASSETSFSYNEQF
TRBV7-2	TRBJ1-5	ASSLVVAGGQPQH
TRBV5-1	TRBJ1-2	ASSLGQYGYT
TRBV28	TRBJ2-3	ASTRLAAGTDTQY
TRBV4-1	TRBJ1-5	ASSQGRPPGGQPQH
TRBV5-8	TRBJ2-2	ASNGVDRVRTGELF
TRBV28	TRBJ1-6	ASGNPPGIKGSPLH
TRBV2	TRBJ1-2	ASSPQGWGGYT
TRBV15	TRBJ1-4	ATSRDRTGDEKLF
TRBV18	TRBJ2-1	ASSPRAGASGSYNEQF
TRBV15	TRBJ1-6	ATSRVSRVWNSPLH